This T cell receptor beta chain comes out of a study of cytomegalovirus exposure and HLA in healthy donors. The overall study: Most genotyped donors, approximately 77% of 350 to 500, had Caucasian-associated genetic ancestry.

This clone turned up a few times. What it binds is not known. A multiplex PCR was run with 60 Vbeta primers and 13 Jbeta primers. Only in-frame clones appear in the TCRdb table, and some are missing; sequencing was by immunoSEQ multiplex PCR. The sample shows roughly 120,000 clones, about 80% of them seen only once. Study-wide results and limits: In a later analysis, productive TCRs from donors in an Asian-associated ancestry cluster reportedly carried fewer N-insertions than the cohort mean. About 87% or about 30% of the time was how often most TCR beta V segments were productive, according to an earlier analysis. In a later analysis, several top co-occurrence clusters appeared linked to parvovirus B19, influenza, CMV and Epstein-Barr virus.

Germline assignment: CDR1 MGHRA and CDR2 YSYEKL. Deletions cut 5 bases from V and 11 bases from J, with 22 bases between. This CDR3 comprises 15 residues. This TCR was recovered from a human donor in good health. The specimen was PBMCs. The chain is built from TRBV4-1 and TRBJ1-5; D is unresolved. DNA for the CDR3: TGCGCCAGCAGCTACCCGGGAACTACCATCAAGGCCCAGCATTTT. This codes for CASSYPGTTIKAQHF.